Below are 7 T cell receptor beta chains sequenced from a single sample in a study of vaccination effects on CD4 cells after COVID-19. Measured with immunoSEQ multiplex PCR; TCRdb has only the in-frame clones, and not every one. Of fewer than 25,000 clones listed, about three quarters are singletons. Antigen-specific CD4+ T cells were expanded (with viral peptide pools) by the ViraFEST assay ahead of sequencing. Once cultured for 9 to 11 days, the cells underwent separation to obtain CD4+ T cells. No antigens are known for them. Sequenced material: CD4+ T cells from PBMCs cultured with HCoV-229E spike peptides, taken before COVID-19 vaccination. These receptors were obtained from a human donor who received a COVID-19 vaccine.

This sequence joins TRBV19 and TRBJ1-1; D is possibly TRBD1 (6 bases). The CDR3 loop spans 15 amino acids. The germline V gene encodes CDR1 LNHDA and CDR2 SQIVND (reference sequence). Trimming removed 5 bases at V and 4 bases at J, with 17 bases between. The CDR3 DNA reads as TGTGCCAGTAGTTCCGAGGGGGGTGTCAGCACTGAAGCTTTCTTT. This sequence encodes CASSSEGGVSTEAFF.

This clone came up once. The chain joins TRBV2 to TRBJ1-3, with 10 nucleotides matching TRBD1. CDR1 and CDR2 (germline): SNHLY, FYNNEI. V was clipped by 6 bases and J by 7 bases; unmatched bases: 0. This CDR3 comprises 12 residues. The DNA for the CDR3 is TGTGCCAGCAGGGACAGGGGGAACACCATATATTTT. Amino acid sequence: CASRDRGNTIYF.

V gene TRBV18 combines with J gene TRBJ2-7; 15 positions match TRBD2. The CDR3 loop spans 15 amino acids. Germline-derived CDR1 and CDR2 are KGHSH and LQKENI. The trim removed 6 bases at V and 3 bases at J, leaving 3 bases unmatched. CDR3: CASSAGLAGGYEQYF. The CDR3 nucleotides read TGTGCCAGCTCGGCGGGACTAGCGGGAGGCTACGAGCAGTACTTC.

The chain is built from TRBV12-5 and TRBJ1-2; D is uncertain. CDR3 size: 12 residues. Trimming shortened V by 5 bases and J by 8 bases, and 12 bases separated the two germline ends. Germline V gene lookup returns CDR1 LGHNT and CDR2 FRNRAP. CDR3 sequence (DNA): TGTGCTAGTGGTCGATCCGGGAGGGGCTACACCTTC. Translating gives CASGRSGRGYTF.

This clone came up a few times. The J gene is TRBJ1-2, the V gene TRBV24-1; 9 bases match TRBD1. After removal of 1 base from V and 4 bases from J, the junction contained 12 bases not matched to a gene. CDR3 length: 18 amino acids. Germline values: CDR1 KGHDR, CDR2 SFDVKD. CDR3 coding DNA: TGTGCCACCAGTGATTTTGACGTTAGCGGACAGGGGCCCTATGGCTACACCTTC. Translation gives CATSDFDVSGQGPYGYTF.

The chain has TRBV15 and TRBJ1-2; 9 bases fit TRBD1. V was pared by 0 bases and J by 8 bases, with 4 bases of the junction left unmatched. The germline V gene encodes CDR1 LNHNV and CDR2 YYDKDF (reference sequence). The CDR3 sequence is 14 residues long. Here the CDR3 DNA reads TGTGCCACCAGCAGAGATAGGGACAGGGTCGGCTACACCTTC. Amino acid sequence: CATSRDRDRVGYTF.

The chain combines TRBV5-5 with TRBJ2-3; the match to TRBD2 covers 8 bases. V trimming: 5 bases; J trimming: 6 bases; junction bases outside the gene matches: 14. CDR3 size: 16 residues. Germline CDR1 SGHKS, CDR2 YYEKEE (reference sequence). CDR3 DNA sequence: TGTGCCAGCAGTTTCGGGACTAGAAGTAAAGGCGATACGCAGTATTTT. Protein: CASSFGTRSKGDTQYF.